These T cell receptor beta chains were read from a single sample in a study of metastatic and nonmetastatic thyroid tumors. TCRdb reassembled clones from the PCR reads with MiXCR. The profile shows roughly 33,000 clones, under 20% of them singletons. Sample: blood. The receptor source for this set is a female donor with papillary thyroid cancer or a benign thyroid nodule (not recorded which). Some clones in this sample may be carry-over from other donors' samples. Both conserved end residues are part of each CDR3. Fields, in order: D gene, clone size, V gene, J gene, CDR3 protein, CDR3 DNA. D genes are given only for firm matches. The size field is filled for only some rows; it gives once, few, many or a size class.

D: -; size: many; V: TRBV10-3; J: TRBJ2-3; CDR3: CATAPSHIGTDTQYF; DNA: TGTGCCACCGCCCCTTCGCACATCGGGACAGATACGCAGTATTTT
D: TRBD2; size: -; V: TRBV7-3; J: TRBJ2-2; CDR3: CASSRRGGPIRELFF; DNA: TGTGCCAGCAGCCGCCGGGGGGGCCCGATTCGGGAGCTGTTTTTT
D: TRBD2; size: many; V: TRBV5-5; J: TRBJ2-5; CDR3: CASSWGGARETQYF; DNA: TGTGCCAGCAGTTGGGGGGGAGCGCGGGAGACCCAGTACTTC
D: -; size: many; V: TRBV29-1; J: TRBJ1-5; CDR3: CSVIPALGQPQHF; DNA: TGCAGCGTTATTCCGGCCCTTGGTCAGCCCCAGCATTTT
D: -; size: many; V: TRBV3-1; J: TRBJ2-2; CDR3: CASSQGDQGELFF; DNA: TGTGCCAGCAGCCAAGGGGATCAAGGGGAGCTGTTTTTT
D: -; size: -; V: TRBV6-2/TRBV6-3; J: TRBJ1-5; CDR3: CASSPTPVEPQHF; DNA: TGTGCCAGCAGTCCGACTCCGGTGGAGCCCCAGCATTTT
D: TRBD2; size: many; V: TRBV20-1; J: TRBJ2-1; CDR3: CSGLAGVKQFF; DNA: TGCAGTGGACTAGCGGGAGTCAAGCAGTTCTTC
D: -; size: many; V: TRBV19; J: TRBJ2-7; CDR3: CASSIQWGPGEQYF; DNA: TGTGCCAGTAGTATCCAGTGGGGTCCGGGAGAGCAGTACTTC
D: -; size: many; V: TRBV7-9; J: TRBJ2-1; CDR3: CASSSTAGSPDQFF; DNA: TGTGCCAGCAGCTCAACGGCGGGATCCCCAGACCAGTTCTTC
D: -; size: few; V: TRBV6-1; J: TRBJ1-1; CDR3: CASPLDFGGTEAFF; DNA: TGTGCCAGCCCCTTAGACTTTGGAGGCACTGAAGCTTTCTTT
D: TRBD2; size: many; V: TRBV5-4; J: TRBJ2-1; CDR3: CASSSGLAGRQFF; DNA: TGTGCCAGCAGCTCGGGACTAGCGGGGAGGCAGTTCTTC
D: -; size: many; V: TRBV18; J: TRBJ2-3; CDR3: CASSSYTDTQYF; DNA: TGTGCCAGCTCCTCCTACACAGATACGCAGTATTTT
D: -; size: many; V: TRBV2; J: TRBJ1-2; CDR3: CASYRVLQRGYTF; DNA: TGTGCCAGCTACCGGGTCCTGCAACGGGGCTACACCTTC
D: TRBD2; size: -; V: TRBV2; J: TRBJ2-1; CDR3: CASSVSGRAVFGEQFF; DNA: TGTGCCAGCAGTGTTAGCGGGAGGGCCGTTTTTGGTGAGCAGTTCTTC
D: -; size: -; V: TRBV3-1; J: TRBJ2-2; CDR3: CASSQVESGELFF; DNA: TGTGCCAGCAGCCAAGTGGAATCCGGGGAGCTGTTTTTT
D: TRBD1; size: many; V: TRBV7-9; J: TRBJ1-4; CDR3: CASSLARGQGLNEKLFF; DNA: TGTGCCAGCAGCTTAGCGCGGGGACAGGGGCTTAATGAAAAACTGTTTTTT
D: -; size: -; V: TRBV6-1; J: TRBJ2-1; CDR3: CAISVLSHNEQFF; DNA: TGTGCCATCAGTGTTCTGTCACACAATGAGCAGTTCTTC
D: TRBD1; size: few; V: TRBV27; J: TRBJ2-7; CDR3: CASILLTGAYEQYF; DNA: TGTGCCAGCATTCTATTGACAGGGGCCTACGAGCAGTACTTC
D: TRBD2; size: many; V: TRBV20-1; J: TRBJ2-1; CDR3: CSARDVELAGANEQFF; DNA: TGCAGTGCTAGAGATGTAGAACTAGCGGGAGCTAATGAGCAGTTCTTC
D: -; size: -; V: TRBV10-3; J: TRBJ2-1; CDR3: CAISDVGSGGAALRNEQFF; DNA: TGTGCCATCAGTGATGTGGGTTCGGGGGGCGCCGCGTTAAGAAATGAGCAGTTCTTC
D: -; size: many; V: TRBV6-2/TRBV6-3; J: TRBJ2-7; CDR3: CASSPWGEASREQYF; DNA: TGTGCCAGCAGCCCGTGGGGGGAGGCCTCTCGGGAGCAGTACTTC
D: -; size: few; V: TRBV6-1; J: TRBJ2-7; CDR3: CASRPGGYGAYEQYF; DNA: TGTGCCAGCAGACCGGGGGGCTATGGGGCCTACGAGCAGTACTTC
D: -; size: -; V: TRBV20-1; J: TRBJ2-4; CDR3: CSARYLRDLVIQYF; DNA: TGCAGTGCTAGATATCTTAGGGATTTAGTCATTCAGTACTTC
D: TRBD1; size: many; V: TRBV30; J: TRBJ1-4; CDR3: CAWSVQGSEKLFF; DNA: TGTGCCTGGAGTGTACAGGGGAGTGAAAAACTGTTTTTT
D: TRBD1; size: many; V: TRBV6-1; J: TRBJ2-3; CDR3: CASRDRGTDTQYF; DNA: TGTGCCAGCCGGGACAGGGGAACAGATACGCAGTATTTT
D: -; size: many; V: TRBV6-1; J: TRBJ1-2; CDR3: CASSEGHGGGYTF; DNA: TGTGCCAGCAGTGAAGGACATGGTGGTGGCTACACCTTC
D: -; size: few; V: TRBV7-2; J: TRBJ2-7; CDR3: CASGCDNYEQYF; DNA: TGTGCCAGCGGCTGTGATAACTACGAGCAGTACTTC
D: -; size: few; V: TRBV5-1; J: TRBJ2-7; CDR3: CASSVDREVYEQYF; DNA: TGCGCCAGCAGCGTTGACAGGGAGGTCTACGAGCAGTACTTC
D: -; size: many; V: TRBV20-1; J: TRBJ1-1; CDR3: CSASNLPRGGKAFF; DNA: TGCAGTGCTAGCAACCTCCCTCGGGGGGGTAAAGCTTTCTTT
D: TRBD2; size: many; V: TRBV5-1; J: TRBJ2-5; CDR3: CASSPGTSGGQETQYF; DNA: TGCGCCAGCAGCCCCGGGACTAGCGGGGGCCAAGAGACCCAGTACTTC
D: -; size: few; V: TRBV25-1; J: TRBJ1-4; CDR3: CASSECGGQLEKLFF; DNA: TGTGCCAGCAGTGAATGTGGTGGACAGCTAGAAAAACTGTTTTTT
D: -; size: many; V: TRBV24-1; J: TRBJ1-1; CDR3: CATSDHRENTEAFF; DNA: TGTGCCACCAGTGATCACAGGGAGAACACTGAAGCTTTCTTT
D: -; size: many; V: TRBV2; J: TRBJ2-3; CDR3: CASLKTDTQYF; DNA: TGTGCCAGCTTAAAAACAGATACGCAGTATTTT
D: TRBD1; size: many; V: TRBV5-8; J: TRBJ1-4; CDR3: CASSLGTGRAGNEKLFF; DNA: TGTGCCAGCAGCTTGGGGACAGGGAGAGCGGGAAATGAAAAACTGTTTTTT
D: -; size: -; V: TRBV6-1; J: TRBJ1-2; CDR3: CASTAGEAYGYTF; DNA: TGTGCCAGCACCGCAGGAGAAGCCTATGGCTACACCTTC
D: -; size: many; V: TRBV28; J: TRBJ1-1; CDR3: CASRPIVGGSTEAFF; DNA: TGTGCCAGCAGACCTATTGTTGGGGGTTCCACTGAAGCTTTCTTT
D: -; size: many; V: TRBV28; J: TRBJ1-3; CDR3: CASNSGSYSGNTIYF; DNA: TGTGCCAGCAATTCCGGGTCCTACTCTGGAAACACCATATATTTT
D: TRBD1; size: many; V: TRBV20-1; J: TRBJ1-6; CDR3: CSARVGTDNSPLHF; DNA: TGCAGTGCTAGAGTAGGGACAGATAATTCACCCCTCCACTTT